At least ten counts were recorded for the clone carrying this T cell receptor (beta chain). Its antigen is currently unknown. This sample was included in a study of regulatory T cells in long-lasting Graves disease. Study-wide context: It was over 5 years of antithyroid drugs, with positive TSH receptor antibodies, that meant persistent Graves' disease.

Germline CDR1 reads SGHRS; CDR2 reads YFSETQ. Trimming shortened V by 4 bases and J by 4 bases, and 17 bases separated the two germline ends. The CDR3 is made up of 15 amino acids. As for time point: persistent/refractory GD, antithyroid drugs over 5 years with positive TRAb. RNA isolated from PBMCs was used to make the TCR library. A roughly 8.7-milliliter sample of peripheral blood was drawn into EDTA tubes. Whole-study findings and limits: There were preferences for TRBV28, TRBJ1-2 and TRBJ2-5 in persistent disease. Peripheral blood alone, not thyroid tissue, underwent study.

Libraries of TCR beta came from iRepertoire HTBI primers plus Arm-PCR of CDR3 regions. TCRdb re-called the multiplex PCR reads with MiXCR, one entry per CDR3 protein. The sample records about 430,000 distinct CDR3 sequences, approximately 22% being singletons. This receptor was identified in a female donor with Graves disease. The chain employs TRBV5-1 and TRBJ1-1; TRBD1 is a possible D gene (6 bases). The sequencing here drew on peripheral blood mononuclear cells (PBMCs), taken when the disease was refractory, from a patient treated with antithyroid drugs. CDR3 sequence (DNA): TGCGCCAGCAGCATCGGACAGAATCTGGGCACTGAAGCTTTCTTT. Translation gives CASSIGQNLGTEAFF.